Each of the 21 T cell receptor beta chains below was sequenced from the same sample in a study of cytomegalovirus exposure and HLA in healthy donors. The PCR had 60 Vbeta and 13 Jbeta primers. Method: immunoSEQ multiplex PCR; TCRdb's copy keeps in-frame clones and lacks some. In the table there are under 100,000 clones, 77% of which are singletons. Material: PBMCs. Source of these receptors: a boy between 10 and 17 years old in good health and CMV-seronegative.

J is TRBJ2-7 and V is TRBV7-9, with TRBD2 matching over 11 bases. Germline values: CDR1 SEHNR, CDR2 FQNEAQ (reference sequence). The J segment lost 1 base and the V segment lost 4 bases, leaving 3 bases of the junction unmatched. The CDR3 is 15 residues long. For the CDR3, the DNA is TGTGCCAGCAGCTCGGGGACTAGCGGATCCTACGAGCAGTACTTC. Protein sequence: CASSSGTSGSYEQYF.

The V and J genes are TRBV5-4 and TRBJ2-5, with D possibly matching TRBD2 (5 bases). This CDR3 comprises 17 residues. CDR1 SGHNT and CDR2 YYREEE come from the germline V gene (reference sequence). V lost 4 bases and J 7 bases, leaving 26 bases between the germline ends. The CDR3 DNA reads as TGTGCCAGCAGCCCTACTATTTCAGCGGAACTCGATGGGACCCAGTACTTC. Translated: CASSPTISAELDGTQYF.

The chain has TRBV2 and TRBJ1-6; TRBD1 agrees at 7 bases. V lost 0 bases, J lost 9 bases, and 8 bases stayed unmatched. The CDR3 is 16 residues long. CDR1 SNHLY and CDR2 FYNNEI come from the germline V gene. The CDR3 DNA reads as TGTGCCAGCAGTGAAGCAGGGGGCGTAGGAATTTCACCCCTCCACTTT. Encoded protein: CASSEAGGVGISPLHF.

This chain joins TRBV29-1 and TRBJ2-3; D may be TRBD1 (6 bases). The germline gives CDR1 SQVTM, CDR2 ANQGSEA. V was cut by 2 bases and J by 0 bases, with 15 bases left in between. The CDR3 totals 16 residues. For the CDR3, the DNA is TGCAGCGTTGAACTAGACAGGCCAAGTAGCACAGATACGCAGTATTTT. Encoded protein: CSVELDRPSSTDTQYF.

The chain employs TRBV23-1 and TRBJ2-7, with a weak D call TRBD2 (5 bases). TRBV23-1 is filed as an ORF, its function uncertain. Trimming left V 8 bases short and J 1 base short, with 15 bases between. CDR3 length: 14 residues. The CDR3 DNA follows: TGCGCCAGCGTTGGACTCAAGAAGTCCTACGAGCAGTACTTC. Amino acid sequence: CASVGLKKSYEQYF.

This chain connects TRBV5-1 to TRBJ1-5; no firm D call. V was trimmed by 0 bases and J by 0 bases, leaving 4 bases between them. Germline V lookup: CDR1 SGHRS, CDR2 YFSETQ. The CDR3 spans 14 residues. The CDR3 region has the DNA TGCGCCAGCAGCTTGGACTATAGCAATCAGCCCCAGCATTTT. It encodes CASSLDYSNQPQHF.

The V gene is TRBV18, the J gene TRBJ1-1; D gene ambiguous. The length of the CDR3 is 13 residues. V gave up 3 bases and J gave up 2 bases, with 7 bases separating them. CDR1 and CDR2 (germline): KGHSH, LQKENI. CDR3 amino acids: CASSPQANTEAFF. The CDR3 coding sequence is TGTGCCAGCTCACCGCAGGCAAACACTGAAGCTTTCTTT.

J is TRBJ2-1 and V is TRBV30; TRBD1 agrees at 7 bases. The CDR3 runs to 14 residues. The ends lost 3 bases at V and 4 bases at J; junction bases unmatched: 6. Germline V gives CDR1 GTSNPN, CDR2 SVGIG (reference sequence). The CDR3 DNA reads TGTGCCTGGAGAACCGGGACAGATTACAATGAGCAGTTCTTC. This translates into CAWRTGTDYNEQFF. Based on the CDR3 plus reference TRBV30 and TRBJ2-1, the full variable domain is SQTIHQWPATLVQPVGSPLSLECTVEGTSNPNLYWYRQAAGRGLQLLFYSVGIGQISSEVPQNLSASRPQDRQFILSSKKLLLSDSGFYLCAWRTGTDYNEQFFGPGTRLTVL.

The gene calls are TRBV7-3 and TRBJ2-1; D is possibly TRBD2 (6 bases). The CDR3 contains 13 residues. CDR1 is SGHTA, CDR2 FQGTGA, per germline. Trimming pared 5 bases from V and 7 bases from J, leaving 12 bases between. The DNA of the CDR3 is TGTGCCAGCAGCGCCCCAAGCGGGAATGAGCAGTTCTTC. Amino acid sequence: CASSAPSGNEQFF. The entire variable domain, with the rest obtained from reference TRBV7-3 and TRBJ2-1, is as follows: GAGVSQTPSNKVTEKGKYVELRCDPISGHTALYWYRQSLGQGPEFLIYFQGTGAADDSGLPNDRFFAVRPEGSVSTLKIQRTERGDSAVYLCASSAPSGNEQFFGPGTRLTVL.

There are a few counts of this clone. In nucleotides, the CDR3 is TGCAGCGTTGAAGGGCGGGGCAATGAGCAGTTCTTC. Protein product: CSVEGRGNEQFF. The V call is TRBV29-1, the J call TRBJ2-1; D is perhaps TRBD2 (6 bases). V was clipped by 1 base and J by 6 bases, with 7 bases between them. The CDR3 extends over 12 amino acids. The V gene's germline CDR1 is SQVTM and CDR2 ANQGSEA.

In its sample, this clone was seen once. V and J are TRBV2 and TRBJ1-5; TRBD1 might be the D (5 bases). CDR3 length: 15 residues. The germline CDR1 and CDR2 sequences are SNHLY and FYNNEI. The ends were cut back, 2 bases at V and 0 bases at J, with 8 bases in the middle. CDR3 sequence: CASSESGYSNQPQHF. The CDR3 region has the DNA TGTGCCAGCAGTGAATCAGGGTATAGCAATCAGCCCCAGCATTTT. Complete variable domain (other parts from reference TRBV2 and TRBJ1-5): EPEVTQTPSHQVTQMGQEVILRCVPISNHLYFYWYRQILGQKVEFLVSFYNNEISEKSEIFDDQFSVERPDGSNFTLKIRSTKLEDSAMYFCASSESGYSNQPQHFGDGTRLSIL.

This clone was seen a few times. The V and J genes are TRBV19 and TRBJ1-5, with D maybe TRBD1 (6 bases). In germline, CDR1 is LNHDA, CDR2 SQIVND (reference sequence). The V end lost 1 base, the J end lost 6 bases, and 7 bases lay between the germline ends. This CDR3 is built from 13 residues. Here the CDR3 reads CASSIGQVQPQHF. CDR3 nucleotides: TGTGCCAGTAGTATAGGACAGGTTCAGCCCCAGCATTTT.

The genes are TRBV7-9 and TRBJ1-1; 12 positions match TRBD1. There are 16 residues in the CDR3. Trimming took 2 bases from V and 3 from J; bases not matched to a gene: 4. Germline CDR1 and CDR2: SEHNR and FQNEAQ (reference sequence). The CDR3 loop reads CASSLRDRGLDTEAFF. Written as DNA, the CDR3 is TGTGCCAGCAGCTTACGGGACAGGGGGCTGGACACTGAAGCTTTCTTT.

In regard to this clone: A junction end diverges from the germline sequence, so it may reflect a read error. The rearrangement uses TRBV7-7 and TRBJ1-6; D is undetermined. The length of the CDR3 is 13 residues. Germline CDR1 SSHAT, CDR2 FNYEAQ (reference sequence). CDR3 residues: CASSQERDSPLHF. In DNA form, the CDR3 reads TGTGCTAGCAGCCAGGAGAGGGATTCACCCCTCCACTTT.

The chain employs TRBV5-1 and TRBJ2-7; D is possibly TRBD2 (7 bases). The CDR3 sequence is 12 residues long. The germline V gene encodes CDR1 SGHRS and CDR2 YFSETQ. Here the CDR3 reads CASRWGGDEQYF. CDR3 nucleotide sequence: TGCGCTAGCCGTTGGGGGGGCGACGAGCAGTACTTC.

This chain connects TRBV29-1 to TRBJ2-3, with 8 bases fitting TRBD2. J gave up 6 bases and V 5 bases, and 10 bases lay outside the gene matches. Germline lookup yields CDR1 SQVTM and CDR2 ANQGSEA. CDR3 length equals 14 residues. CDR3 protein: CSVIKWGGGDTQYF. The CDR3 region has the DNA TGCAGCGTTATAAAGTGGGGCGGGGGGGATACGCAGTATTTT.

This clone has just a few counts. The CDR3 spells CATSSGTGGKDTQYF. Here the CDR3 DNA reads TGTGCCACCAGCAGCGGGACAGGGGGCAAGGATACGCAGTATTTT. This chain uses TRBV15 with TRBJ2-3; 12 bases map to TRBD1. The CDR3 covers 15 residues. With 3 bases clipped from V and 6 bases from J, the junction kept 4 bases outside the gene matches. Germline V CDR1 and CDR2: LNHNV, YYDKDF (reference sequence).

This clone appeared a few times. DNA of the CDR3: TGTGCCAGCAGCTTGGTATCTGACAGCTACGAGCAGTACTTC. It encodes CASSLVSDSYEQYF. This chain uses TRBV5-5 with TRBJ2-7; D perhaps matches TRBD1 (5 bases). V was trimmed by 0 bases and J by 3 bases, leaving 10 bases between them. Germline V gene lookup returns CDR1 SGHKS and CDR2 YYEKEE (reference sequence). The CDR3 has 14 residues.

The chain recombines TRBV30 with TRBJ1-1; TRBD1 matches at 7 bases. V lost 3 bases and J lost 1; bases outside the gene matches: 5. CDR1 is GTSNPN, CDR2 SVGIG, per germline (reference sequence). The CDR3 is made up of 14 amino acids. The DNA of the CDR3 is TGTGCCTGGAGCTTTGACAGGGAGAACACTGAAGCTTTCTTT. This codes for CAWSFDRENTEAFF.

V gene TRBV9 combines with J gene TRBJ1-2; 7 nucleotides agree with TRBD1. The CDR3 runs 16 residues. The J segment lost 1 base and the V segment lost 3 bases, leaving 9 bases of the junction unmatched. Germline CDR1 SGDLS, CDR2 YYNGEE. The CDR3 loop reads CASSGIQGQHNYGYTF. In DNA form, the CDR3 reads TGTGCCAGCAGCGGAATTCAGGGACAGCATAACTATGGCTACACCTTC.

CDR3 in DNA: TGCGCCAGCAGCCAAGGGGTTCGGGACTGGACCTACGAGCAGTACTTC. Encoded protein: CASSQGVRDWTYEQYF. The rearrangement joins TRBV4-3 to TRBJ2-7; weak D call: TRBD2 (6 bases). The germline CDR1 and CDR2 sequences are LGHNA and YSLEER. V lost 1 base and J 2 bases, leaving 15 bases between the germline ends. The CDR3 is 16 residues long.